The 22 T cell receptor beta chains below were found in one sample sequenced in a study of T cell repertoires in cytomegalovirus infection. TCRdb analysed the reads with MiXCR anew, one entry per CDR3 protein. The sample has approximately 750,000 distinct CDR3 sequences; approximately 40% are singletons. Sequenced input: PBMCs. The receptors shown here come from a human donor in good health (CMV status not recorded). Some clones in this sample may be carry-over from other donors' samples.

This clonotype was observed many times. J is TRBJ1-4 and V is TRBV12-3 or TRBV12-4; the match to TRBD1 covers 7 bases. There are 14 residues in the CDR3. V trimming: 4 bases; J trimming: 7 bases; junction bases outside the gene matches: 6. The CDR3 sequence is CASSSAGGAEKLFF. The CDR3 bases are TGTGCCAGCAGTTCCGCAGGGGGAGCTGAAAAACTGTTTTTT.

This clonotype was seen more than once but under ten times. The chain carries TRBV28 and TRBJ2-7; either TRBD1 or TRBD2 may fit D (7 bases each). CDR1 is MDHEN, CDR2 SYDVKM, per germline. Trimming shortened V by 7 bases and J by 10 bases, and 26 bases separated the two germline ends. The CDR3 is 15 residues long. The CDR3 nucleotides read TGTGCCAGCACACGCCAGGACCTCAGGGGGGGTGTACAGTACTTC. This codes for CASTRQDLRGGVQYF.

The chain recombines TRBV20-1 with TRBJ2-7; D gene ambiguous. The germline gives CDR1 DFQATT, CDR2 SNEGSKA (reference sequence). V was cut by 6 bases and J by 6 bases, with 18 bases left in between. The CDR3 has 13 amino acids. The CDR3 loop reads CSARSPLFREQYF. In DNA, the CDR3 is TGCAGTGCCCGATCCCCCCTGTTCCGCGAGCAGTACTTC.

Details on this clonotype: Germline and junction disagree at one end, which may indicate a read error. J is TRBJ2-1 and V is TRBV6-6, with 10 positions matching TRBD1. The CDR3 extends over 16 amino acids. Germline CDR1 MNHNY, CDR2 SVGAGI (reference sequence). CDR3 in DNA: TGTGCCAGCAGCGACCCGACAGGGGGCTCGCGCAATGAGCAGTTATTC. It translates to CASSDPTGGSRNEQLF.

V gene TRBV28 combines with J gene TRBJ1-1; weak D call: TRBD1 (5 bases). Germline-derived CDR1 and CDR2 are MDHEN and SYDVKM. The CDR3 consists of 16 residues. Trimming left V 4 bases short and J 4 bases short, with 19 bases between. CDR3 DNA sequence: TGTGCCAGCAGTTCGGCGGGTAGGGCAGGGAGCACTGAAGCTTTCTTT. This sequence encodes CASSSAGRAGSTEAFF.

This chain links TRBV7-4 with TRBJ1-2, with unresolved D. CDR3 length: 13 residues. Trimming left V 3 bases short and J 3 bases short, with 8 bases between. CDR1 and CDR2 (germline): SGHVT, SQSDAQ. The CDR3 spells CASSLSLDYGYTF. CDR3 nucleotide sequence: TGTGCCAGCAGCTTGTCTCTCGACTATGGCTACACCTTC.

This clonotype was seen ten or more times. The V call is TRBV7-2, the J call TRBJ1-5; perhaps TRBD1 as D (5 bases). The CDR3 is 16 residues long. The germline V gene has CDR1 SGHTA and CDR2 FQGNSA. The V end was cut by 2 bases, the J end by 6 bases, with 17 bases between. Written as DNA, the CDR3 is TGTGCCAGCAGCTTATTCCCCCGGGGCTCGGGTCAGCCCCAGCATTTT. This sequence encodes CASSLFPRGSGQPQHF.

Comments on this clonotype: This could be a read error, since a much larger clone is one nucleotide away. The chain links TRBV5-1 to TRBJ1-1; no definite D call. Germline values: CDR1 SGHRS, CDR2 YFSETQ. The CDR3 spans 14 residues. CDR3 in amino acids: CASILSAANTEAFF. In DNA, the CDR3 is TGCGCCAGCATCTTGTCGGCAGCGAACACTGAAGCTTTCTTT.

This clonotype has ten or more counts. This chain joins TRBV12-3 or TRBV12-4 and TRBJ1-5; 7 positions match TRBD1. The junction had 8 bases not matched to a gene; V was cut back by 5 bases and J by 7 bases. CDR3 size: 14 residues. CDR3 in DNA: TGTGCCAGCAGTCCTACAGGGGCGAGGCAGCCCCAGCATTTT. Amino acid sequence: CASSPTGARQPQHF.

This clonotype was found once. This could be a read error, since a much larger clone is one nucleotide away. The rearrangement joins TRBV7-6 to TRBJ2-7, with D uncertain. CDR3 size: 13 residues. Germline values: CDR1 SGHVS, CDR2 FNYEAQ. The CDR3 region has the DNA TGTGCCAGCAGCTTAGCCCCCACAACCGAGCAGTGCTTC. Protein sequence: CASSLAPTTEQCF.

The chain uses TRBV28 and TRBJ2-7, with D unresolved. The germline V and J ends were trimmed by 3 bases and 2 bases, with 17 bases remaining between them. CDR1 is MDHEN, CDR2 SYDVKM, per germline. The CDR3 length is 16 residues. DNA for the CDR3: TGTGCCAGCAGTTTTGTCCACCAGCAAGGAACCTACGAGCAGTACTTC. The encoded protein is CASSFVHQQGTYEQYF.

This clonotype was seen a few times. The CDR3 loop is CASSLQVTSGGSDTQYF. As DNA, the CDR3 is TGCGCCAGCAGCTTGCAAGTGACTAGCGGGGGTTCAGATACGCAGTATTTT. V usage is TRBV5-1 and J usage is TRBJ2-3; TRBD2 agrees at 12 bases. V was pared by 1 base and J by 4 bases, with 7 bases of the junction left unmatched. Germline V CDR1 and CDR2: SGHRS, YFSETQ. The CDR3 extends over 17 amino acids.

CDR3 nucleotide sequence: TGTGCCAGCAGCTTAATTGGTCCGGACAGAGGCACTGAAGCTTTCTTT. Translated: CASSLIGPDRGTEAFF. The chain is built from TRBV7-3 and TRBJ1-1; D is possibly TRBD1 (6 bases). The germline CDR1 and CDR2 sequences are SGHTA and FQGTGA. Trimming pared 1 base from V and 4 bases from J, leaving 16 bases between. The CDR3 contains 16 residues.

Only a few counts were recorded for this clonotype. The rearrangement links TRBV7-2 to TRBJ1-2; possibly TRBD1 for D (5 bases). This CDR3 spans 17 amino acids. V was pared by 0 bases and J by 1 base, with 15 bases between. CDR1 is SGHTA and CDR2 is FQGNSA in the germline V gene. In nucleotides, the CDR3 is TGTGCCAGCAGCTTAGCTGGTGTACAGGACATTAACTATGGCTACACCTTC. Translated, it gives CASSLAGVQDINYGYTF.

Only a few counts were recorded for this clonotype. V gene TRBV20-1 combines with J gene TRBJ2-5; no clear D gene. The CDR3 is 10 amino acids. V lost 6 bases and J 5 bases, leaving 7 bases between the germline ends. Germline values: CDR1 DFQATT, CDR2 SNEGSKA (reference sequence). The CDR3 nucleotides are TGCAGTGCCCCGATGGAGACCCAGTACTTC. It specifies CSAPMETQYF.

Concerning this clonotype: One end of the junction is discordant with germline, which a read error may explain. J is TRBJ2-3 and V is TRBV7-2, with TRBD2 as a possible D gene (5 bases). Per germline, CDR1 SGHTA and CDR2 FQGNSA. The CDR3 sequence is 12 residues long. The CDR3 loop is CASSLSRDRQYF. CDR3 DNA: TGTGCCAGCAGCTTAAGCCGGGATAGGCAGTATTTT. The entire variable domain, with the rest obtained from reference TRBV7-2 and TRBJ2-3, is as follows: GAGVSQSPSNKVTEKGKDVELRCDPISGHTALYWYRQSLGQGLEFLIYFQGNSAPDKSGLPSDRFSAERTGGSVSTLTIQRTQQEDSAVYLCASSLSRDRQYFGPGTRLTVL.

The chain has TRBV19 and TRBJ2-7, with TRBD1 matching 10 bases. CDR3 size: 14 residues. Germline loops: CDR1 LNHDA, CDR2 SQIVND (reference sequence). The junction had 5 bases not matched to a gene; V was cut back by 3 bases and J by 6 bases. CDR3 sequence: CASSIGQGGLEQYF. In DNA form, the CDR3 reads TGTGCCAGTAGTATCGGACAGGGGGGTCTCGAGCAGTACTTC. Supplemented by reference TRBV19 and TRBJ2-7, the full variable domain reads DGGITQSPKYLFRKEGQNVTLSCEQNLNHDAMYWYRQDPGQGLRLIYYSQIVNDFQKGDIAEGYSVSREKKESFPLTVTSAQKNPTAFYLCASSIGQGGLEQYFGPGTRLTVT.

This clonotype was observed at least ten times. The V gene is TRBV7-2, the J gene TRBJ2-3, with 7 bases fitting TRBD2. The CDR3 totals 15 residues. Germline CDR1 SGHTA, CDR2 FQGNSA. Trimming took 1 base from V and 6 from J; bases not matched to a gene: 7. In DNA form, the CDR3 reads TGTGCCAGCAGCTTAGTAGTGGGAGGGGCCGATACGCAGTATTTT. It codes for CASSLVVGGADTQYF.

In regard to this clonotype: Germline is not matched at one junction end, which may reflect a read error. This chain joins TRBV7-8 and TRBJ2-1; weak D call: TRBD1 (9 bases). The CDR3 consists of 17 residues. Germline CDR1 reads SGHVS; CDR2 reads FQNEAQ. The CDR3 nucleotides read TGTGTCAGCAGCCTACAGGGGGCGCGGGGGGTCGGGTATGAGCCGTTCTTC. Its translation is CVSSLQGARGVGYEPFF.

The sample holds a few counts of this clonotype. The chain combines TRBV5-6 with TRBJ1-6, with no clear D. The V end lost 0 bases, the J end lost 7 bases, and 14 bases lay between the germline ends. This CDR3 is 16 amino acids long. Germline V lookup: CDR1 SGHDT, CDR2 YYEEEE. CDR3 sequence reads: CASSLGTGRRNSPLHF. CDR3 bases: TGTGCCAGCAGCTTGGGGACTGGACGCCGAAATTCACCCCTCCACTTT.

The chain couples TRBV30 to TRBJ1-5; D might be TRBD1 (6 bases). V lost 7 bases and J lost 5, with 12 bases in between. CDR1 is GTSNPN and CDR2 is SVGIG in the germline V gene (reference sequence). The CDR3 length is 12 residues. The chain's CDR3 is CASNEGDQPQHF. CDR3 bases: TGTGCCTCAAACGAGGGGGATCAGCCCCAGCATTTT. Combining the CDR3 with reference TRBV30 and TRBJ1-5 gives the whole variable domain SQTIHQWPATLVQPVGSPLSLECTVEGTSNPNLYWYRQAAGRGLQLLFYSVGIGQISSEVPQNLSASRPQDRQFILSSKKLLLSDSGFYLCASNEGDQPQHFGDGTRLSIL.

This clonotype was seen more than once but under ten times. V usage is TRBV28 and J usage is TRBJ1-5; 7 bases line up with TRBD1. This CDR3 has 17 amino acids. CDR1 and CDR2 from the germline V gene are MDHEN and SYDVKM. The ends lost 3 bases at V and 0 bases at J; junction bases unmatched: 8. The chain's CDR3 is CASSFFPGQVSNQPQHF. CDR3 nucleotide sequence: TGTGCCAGCAGTTTCTTCCCTGGACAGGTTAGCAATCAGCCCCAGCATTTT.